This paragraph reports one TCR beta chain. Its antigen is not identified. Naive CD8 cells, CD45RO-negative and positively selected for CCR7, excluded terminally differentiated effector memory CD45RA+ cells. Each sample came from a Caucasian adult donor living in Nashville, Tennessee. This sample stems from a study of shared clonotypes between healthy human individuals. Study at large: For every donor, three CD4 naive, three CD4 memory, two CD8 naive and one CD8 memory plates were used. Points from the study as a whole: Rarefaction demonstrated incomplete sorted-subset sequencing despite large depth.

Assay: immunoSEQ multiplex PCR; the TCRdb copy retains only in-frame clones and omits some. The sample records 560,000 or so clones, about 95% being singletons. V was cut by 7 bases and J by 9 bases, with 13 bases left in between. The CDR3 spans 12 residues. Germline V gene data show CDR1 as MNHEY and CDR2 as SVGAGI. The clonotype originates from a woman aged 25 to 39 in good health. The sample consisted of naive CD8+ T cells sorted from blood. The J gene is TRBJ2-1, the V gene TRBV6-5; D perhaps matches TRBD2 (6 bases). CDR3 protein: CASNHLGGEQFF. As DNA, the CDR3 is TGTGCCAGCAACCACCTCGGGGGTGAGCAGTTCTTC.